These 8 T cell receptor beta chains were all obtained from the same sample, sequenced in a study of long-term antiretroviral therapy in people with HIV. With survey level as its setting, the immunoSEQ assay was v3.0. Generated by immunoSEQ multiplex PCR, the TCRdb table keeps only in-frame clones and is missing some. The sample includes 20,000 to 25,000 clones, roughly 79% of them seen just once. The material sequenced was unsorted PBMCs, taken 0.1 years before starting antiretroviral therapy. These receptor sequences come from a man in his forties with HIV.

In DNA form, the CDR3 reads TGTGCCAGCAGCCCATCGAGGGGGTTTGGCTACACCTTC. It codes for CASSPSRGFGYTF. The rearrangement joins TRBV6-6 to TRBJ1-2; weak D call: TRBD1 (6 bases). The CDR3 spans 13 residues. From germline, CDR1 is MNHNY and CDR2 SVGAGI (reference sequence). V was cut by 6 bases and J by 7 bases, with 15 bases left in between.

V gene TRBV18 combines with J gene TRBJ2-7; no firm D call. The V end was cut by 3 bases, the J end by 6 bases, with 18 bases between. The CDR3 is made up of 15 amino acids. The germline CDR1 and CDR2 sequences are KGHSH and LQKENI. The CDR3 here is CASSPPSLKGREQYF. In DNA form, the CDR3 reads TGTGCCAGCTCACCGCCCAGTTTAAAGGGCCGCGAGCAGTACTTC.

V and J are TRBV28 and TRBJ1-2; unclear D gene. V lost 4 bases and J lost 4, with 7 bases in between. The CDR3 length is 12 residues. Germline CDR1 reads MDHEN; CDR2 reads SYDVKM. CDR3 sequence: CASSYNFYGYTF. For the CDR3, the DNA is TGTGCCAGCAGTTACAATTTCTATGGCTACACCTTC.

CDR3 DNA: TGTGCCAGCAGTATAGGACGAGGCACTGAAGCTTTCTTT. Translation gives CASSIGRGTEAFF. This rearrangement joins TRBV21-1 to TRBJ1-1. TRBV21-1 is a listed pseudogene. The CDR3 runs to 13 residues.

The chain employs TRBV19 and TRBJ2-7; no definite D call. Germline V gene sequence: CDR1 LNHDA, CDR2 SQIVND (reference sequence). The CDR3 runs 14 residues. Trimming cost V 7 bases and J 6 bases, with 19 bases left between them. CDR3 sequence (DNA): TGTGCCAGTAACTTCGACATAAAGCTTGGCGAGCAGTACTTC. Protein sequence: CASNFDIKLGEQYF.

The chain has TRBV15 and TRBJ1-4; D is ambiguous. The CDR3 length is 16 residues. Germline assignment: CDR1 LNHNV and CDR2 YYDKDF (reference sequence). V shed 2 bases and J shed 1 base, with 11 bases lying between them. The CDR3 DNA reads TGTGCCACCAGCAGATTCACCGGGGTAACTAATGAAAAACTGTTTTTT. Translation: CATSRFTGVTNEKLFF.

The chain's CDR3 is CASSLLRGSYNSPLHF. The CDR3 bases are TGTGCCAGCAGTTTATTGAGGGGATCCTATAATTCACCCCTCCACTTT. The gene calls are TRBV28 and TRBJ1-6; D possibly corresponds to TRBD1 (5 bases). Germline CDR1 and CDR2: MDHEN and SYDVKM. The germline V and J ends were trimmed by 1 base and 1 base, with 8 bases remaining between them. The CDR3 contains 16 residues.

Only one count was recorded for this clone. The gene calls are TRBV5-1 and TRBJ2-5; no reliable D call. V was cut by 0 bases and J by 3 bases, with 12 bases left in between. The germline V gene encodes CDR1 SGHRS and CDR2 YFSETQ. This CDR3 contains 15 residues. DNA of the CDR3: TGCGCCAGCAGCTTGGCGGCCAGTGTAGAAGAGACCCAGTACTTC. As protein: CASSLAASVEETQYF.